A single sample gave rise to the 26 T cell receptor beta chains below, sequenced in a study of cytomegalovirus exposure and HLA in healthy donors (TCRdb year 2017). The method behind the library was the immunoSEQ multiplex PCR assay. The multiplex PCR relied on a mix of 60 forward primers for TCR Vbeta segments and 13 reverse primers for TCR Jbeta segments. In TCRdb, the immuneACCESS table is reduced to in-frame sequences with V and J assigned. These tables do not hold every clone; where another copy was compared, an unresolved V gene accounts for under half, and the others remain unexplained. This sample has 220,000 or so clones in its table, and roughly three quarters of those were observed once. The ten largest clones represent 1.5% to 2% of the sample. The sample was PBMCs. The receptor set was obtained from a man aged 45-65 years in good health and CMV-seronegative.

The V and J genes are TRBV27 and TRBJ2-1, with D possibly being TRBD2 (5 bases). The CDR3 totals 15 residues. Trimming left V 3 bases short and J 3 bases short, with 12 bases between. In germline, CDR1 is MNHEY, CDR2 SMNVEV (reference sequence). The CDR3 DNA reads as TGTGCCAGCAGTTTCAGAGGGATCCTCTACAATGAGCAGTTCTTC. Amino acid sequence: CASSFRGILYNEQFF.

This sequence joins TRBV9 and TRBJ2-7; a weak D match, TRBD2 (7 bases). The CDR3 extends over 15 amino acids. Trimming took off 0 bases at V and 5 bases at J, with 15 bases between the two ends. Germline CDR1 SGDLS, CDR2 YYNGEE. The DNA for the CDR3 is TGTGCCAGCAGCGTAGCGAGGGGGGGAACCCACGAGCAGTACTTC. As protein: CASSVARGGTHEQYF. Together with reference TRBV9 and TRBJ2-7, the CDR3 gives the full variable domain: DSGVTQTPKHLITATGQRVTLRCSPRSGDLSVYWYQQSLDQGLQFLIQYYNGEERAKGNILERFSAQQFPDLHSELNLSSLELGDSALYFCASSVARGGTHEQYFGPGTRLTVT.

This clone has just a few counts. The chain joins TRBV6-5 to TRBJ1-4; D gene unclear. V was pared by 6 bases and J by 6 bases, with 5 bases between. The CDR3 runs 11 residues. Looked up from germline, CDR1 is MNHEY and CDR2 is SVGAGI. Here the CDR3 reads CASRSDEKLFF. The CDR3 DNA reads TGTGCCAGCAGGTCAGATGAAAAACTGTTTTTT.

The rearrangement uses TRBV4-1 and TRBJ2-1; 14 bases map to TRBD2. The CDR3 extends over 15 amino acids. CDR1 and CDR2 from the germline V gene are MGHRA and YSYEKL. After removal of 3 bases from V and 5 bases from J, the junction contained 0 bases not matched to a gene. The CDR3 bases are TGCGCCAGCAGCCAGGGACTAGCGGGGGACAATGAGCAGTTCTTC. It translates to CASSQGLAGDNEQFF.

The chain has TRBV2 and TRBJ2-2; D is possibly TRBD2 (6 bases). V lost 8 bases and J 4 bases, leaving 11 bases between the germline ends. Germline V gives CDR1 SNHLY, CDR2 FYNNEI. CDR3 size: 13 residues. Here the CDR3 DNA reads TGTGCCAGCGGAGGAGGGGCCACCGGGGAGCTGTTTTTT. This sequence encodes CASGGGATGELFF.

The rearrangement uses TRBV2 and TRBJ2-3; D gene uncertain. The CDR3 has 16 amino acids. Trimming removed 1 base at V and 2 bases at J, with 13 bases between. CDR1 and CDR2 from the germline V gene are SNHLY and FYNNEI. This CDR3 reads CASSEGVAPHTDTQYF. CDR3 sequence (DNA): TGTGCCAGCAGTGAAGGTGTAGCCCCCCACACAGATACGCAGTATTTT. The whole variable domain, filled in from reference TRBV2 and TRBJ2-3, reads EPEVTQTPSHQVTQMGQEVILRCVPISNHLYFYWYRQILGQKVEFLVSFYNNEISEKSEIFDDQFSVERPDGSNFTLKIRSTKLEDSAMYFCASSEGVAPHTDTQYFGPGTRLTVL.

The rearrangement links TRBV18 to TRBJ2-1, with 7 bases lining up with TRBD2. Germline values: CDR1 KGHSH, CDR2 LQKENI. The CDR3 spans 14 residues. V was clipped by 2 bases and J by 4 bases; unmatched bases: 2. The CDR3 here is CASSPAGVYNEQFF. The CDR3 coding sequence is TGTGCCAGCTCACCAGCGGGAGTTTACAATGAGCAGTTCTTC.

The rearrangement uses TRBV21-1 and TRBJ2-5; the table gives TRBD2 as D, unverified against the DNA. TRBV21-1 constitutes a pseudogene. The CDR3 runs 15 residues. CDR3 DNA: TGTGCCAGCAGCAAACCAGGGACTGAAGTAGAGACCCAGTACTTC. Encoded protein: CASSKPGTEVETQYF.

This chain joins TRBV9 and TRBJ2-3; 16 bases align to TRBD2. There are 16 residues in the CDR3. Trimming at V came to 4 bases and at J to 5 bases, leaving 4 bases not matched to a gene. Germline loops: CDR1 SGDLS, CDR2 YYNGEE. DNA for the CDR3: TGTGCCAGCAGCTCCGGGACTAGCGGGAGGGGAGATACGCAGTATTTT. As protein: CASSSGTSGRGDTQYF. The full variable domain, completed using reference TRBV9 and TRBJ2-3, is DSGVTQTPKHLITATGQRVTLRCSPRSGDLSVYWYQQSLDQGLQFLIQYYNGEERAKGNILERFSAQQFPDLHSELNLSSLELGDSALYFCASSSGTSGRGDTQYFGPGTRLTVL.

V gene TRBV2 combines with J gene TRBJ2-5, with 14 bases matching TRBD2. Germline lookup yields CDR1 SNHLY and CDR2 FYNNEI. The CDR3 covers 18 residues. V lost 6 bases, J lost 4 bases, and 13 bases stayed unmatched. This CDR3 reads CASRNNGGGTSGRETQYF. The DNA for the CDR3 is TGTGCCAGCAGGAATAATGGAGGCGGGACTAGCGGGAGAGAGACCCAGTACTTC.

This rearrangement joins TRBV30 to TRBJ2-7; 12 nucleotides agree with TRBD2. Losses at the gene ends were 8 bases for V and 9 bases for J; bases not matched to a gene: 11. The CDR3 sequence is 13 residues long. Germline CDR1 GTSNPN, CDR2 SVGIG (reference sequence). The CDR3: CAGASGRGGGQYF. The CDR3 DNA follows: TGTGCCGGGGCTAGCGGGAGGGGCGGGGGGCAGTACTTC. The full variable domain, in which reference TRBV30 and TRBJ2-7 provide the parts outside the CDR3, is SQTIHQWPATLVQPVGSPLSLECTVEGTSNPNLYWYRQAAGRGLQLLFYSVGIGQISSEVPQNLSASRPQDRQFILSSKKLLLSDSGFYLCAGASGRGGGQYFGPGTRLTVT.

CDR3 in DNA: TGCGCCAGCAGCTCAACGAACACCGGGGAGCTGTTTTTT. It encodes CASSSTNTGELFF. This chain uses TRBV5-1 with TRBJ2-2; no clear D. This CDR3 region has 13 residues. Trimming left V 3 bases short and J 0 bases short, with 3 bases between. Germline CDR1 SGHRS, CDR2 YFSETQ.

V and J are TRBV18 and TRBJ1-5, with D tentatively TRBD1 (5 bases). CDR1 is KGHSH and CDR2 is LQKENI in the germline V gene. The CDR3 has 15 amino acids. V lost 6 bases to trimming and J lost 1 base, with 13 bases between them. The CDR3 here is CASSAEGASNQPQHF. In DNA form, the CDR3 reads TGTGCCAGCTCGGCAGAAGGGGCGAGCAATCAGCCCCAGCATTTT. Looking up the rest from reference TRBV18 and TRBJ1-5 gives the full variable domain: NAGVMQNPRHLVRRRGQEARLRCSPMKGHSHVYWYRQLPEEGLKFMVYLQKENIIDESGMPKERFSAEFPKEGPSILRIQQVVRGDSAAYFCASSAEGASNQPQHFGDGTRLSIL.

The genes are TRBV5-1 and TRBJ1-2, with D uncertain. This CDR3 spans 12 amino acids. Trimming stripped 1 base from V and 4 bases from J, with 5 bases between. Germline V gene data show CDR1 as SGHRS and CDR2 as YFSETQ. This CDR3 is CASSLSRYGYTF. CDR3 sequence (DNA): TGCGCCAGCAGCTTGTCTCGCTATGGCTACACCTTC.

The chain uses TRBV18 and TRBJ1-6; 9 positions match TRBD1. The germline V gene encodes CDR1 KGHSH and CDR2 LQKENI. The CDR3 totals 14 residues. The V segment lost 3 bases and the J segment 7 bases; nucleotides outside the gene matches: 1. The CDR3 DNA reads as TGTGCCAGCTCACCGGACAGGGGCAATTCACCCCTCCACTTT. It yields the protein CASSPDRGNSPLHF. Based on the CDR3 plus reference TRBV18 and TRBJ1-6, the full variable domain is NAGVMQNPRHLVRRRGQEARLRCSPMKGHSHVYWYRQLPEEGLKFMVYLQKENIIDESGMPKERFSAEFPKEGPSILRIQQVVRGDSAAYFCASSPDRGNSPLHFGNGTRLTVT.

This chain connects TRBV2 to TRBJ1-3; the D gene is possibly TRBD1 (6 bases). The V gene lost 6 bases and the J gene lost 0 bases, with 24 bases spanning the gap. The V gene's germline CDR1 is SNHLY and CDR2 FYNNEI. The CDR3 spans 19 residues. CDR3 in amino acids: CASSGALTGPSGSGNTIYF. The CDR3 DNA reads TGTGCCAGCAGCGGGGCCCTGACAGGCCCATCGGGCTCTGGAAACACCATATATTTT.

This clone was observed a handful of times. V is TRBV5-1 and J is TRBJ2-7, with a tentative D call TRBD1 (6 bases). The CDR3 consists of 12 residues. V lost 3 bases, J lost 4 bases, and 8 bases lay in between. Germline-derived CDR1 and CDR2 are SGHRS and YFSETQ. The CDR3 reads CASSSTGYEQYF. The CDR3 coding sequence is TGCGCCAGCAGCTCCACAGGGTACGAGCAGTACTTC.

J is TRBJ2-1 and V is TRBV4-1; possibly TRBD2 for D (5 bases). The V end lost 5 bases, the J end lost 3 bases, and 11 bases lay between the germline ends. The CDR3 runs 14 residues. Germline CDR1 is MGHRA and CDR2 is YSYEKL. The CDR3 region is CASSSTTLYNEQFF. Here the CDR3 DNA reads TGCGCCAGCAGCTCGACTACCCTCTACAATGAGCAGTTCTTC.

The J gene is TRBJ2-7, the V gene TRBV4-1; the match to TRBD2 covers 9 bases. Germline trimming cut 3 bases from V and 0 bases from J; bases unmatched to any gene: 0. This CDR3 is 14 amino acids long. Germline V gene data show CDR1 as MGHRA and CDR2 as YSYEKL. The CDR3 spells CASSQTSGSYEQYF. CDR3 bases: TGCGCCAGCAGCCAGACTAGCGGCTCCTACGAGCAGTACTTC.

V gene TRBV2 combines with J gene TRBJ2-5, with a weak D call TRBD1 (5 bases). The CDR3 runs to 14 residues. Trimming stripped 4 bases from V and 0 bases from J, with 9 bases between. Germline V gives CDR1 SNHLY, CDR2 FYNNEI. CDR3 protein: CASSGTSYQETQYF. CDR3 sequence (DNA): TGTGCCAGCAGTGGGACATCGTACCAAGAGACCCAGTACTTC.

The genes are TRBV28 and TRBJ1-5; TRBD1 aligns across 8 bases. There are 16 residues in the CDR3. With 2 bases clipped from V and 2 bases from J, the junction kept 5 bases outside the gene matches. Per germline, CDR1 MDHEN and CDR2 SYDVKM. In DNA form, the CDR3 reads TGTGCCAGCAGTTTACAAGGACAGGGTGGCAATCAGCCCCAGCATTTT. Amino acid sequence: CASSLQGQGGNQPQHF.

This sequence joins TRBV4-1 and TRBJ1-1; no clear D gene. CDR1 and CDR2 from the germline V gene are MGHRA and YSYEKL. This CDR3 spans 17 amino acids. V shed 1 base and J shed 0 bases, with 15 bases lying between them. CDR3 sequence: CASSQGGGWEMNTEAFF. The CDR3 DNA reads TGCGCCAGCAGCCAAGGGGGAGGCTGGGAGATGAACACTGAAGCTTTCTTT.

The chain carries TRBV27 and TRBJ1-6; D ambiguous. Germline CDR1 is MNHEY and CDR2 is SMNVEV (reference sequence). CDR3 length equals 14 residues. Trimming left V 3 bases short and J 7 bases short, with 10 bases between. Here the CDR3 DNA reads TGTGCCAGCAGTTTCGGGGAGAGGAATTCACCCCTCCACTTT. As protein: CASSFGERNSPLHF.

The J gene is TRBJ1-3, the V gene TRBV5-6; 7 bases map to TRBD1. The CDR3 runs to 17 residues. Germline assignment: CDR1 SGHDT and CDR2 YYEEEE. V lost 4 bases, J lost 0 bases, and 10 bases stayed unmatched. CDR3 DNA sequence: TGTGCCAGCAGCGATATCACGACAGGGAACTCTGGAAACACCATATATTTT. As protein: CASSDITTGNSGNTIYF. The whole variable domain, filled in from reference TRBV5-6 and TRBJ1-3, reads DAGVTQSPTHLIKTRGQQVTLRCSPKSGHDTVSWYQQALGQGPQFIFQYYEEEERQRGNFPDRFSGHQFPNYSSELNVNALLLGDSALYLCASSDITTGNSGNTIYFGEGSWLTVV.

This chain uses TRBV11-2 with TRBJ1-2; D may be TRBD1 (5 bases). Germline V gene sequence: CDR1 SGHAT, CDR2 FQNNGV. V was cut by 5 bases and J by 3 bases, with 10 bases left in between. The CDR3 length is 13 residues. The CDR3: CASSREGDYGYTF. As DNA, the CDR3 is TGTGCCAGCAGCAGGGAAGGGGACTATGGCTACACCTTC.

This clone was seen only a few times. This chain uses TRBV19 with TRBJ1-1, with 11 bases that match TRBD1. V was clipped by 2 bases and J by 3 bases; unmatched bases: 5. The CDR3 extends over 16 amino acids. From germline, CDR1 is LNHDA and CDR2 SQIVND (reference sequence). DNA of the CDR3: TGTGCCAGTAGTATATTGGACAGGGGGCTCTACACTGAAGCTTTCTTT. Translated: CASSILDRGLYTEAFF.